This TCR beta chain is drawn from a study of blood T cell repertoires in COVID-19. At the level of the study: Collection of acute and convalescent COVID-19 samples took place in the United States, Italy and Spain.

The assay was immunoSEQ multiplex PCR, and TCRdb's table has in-frame clones only and misses some. The sample has 130,000 to 150,000 clones, 80% to 90% seen once; the top ten hold 6.5% to 9.5%. The V and J ends lost 3 bases and 7 bases, in that order; junction bases with no gene match: 4. Germline loops: CDR1 GTSNPN, CDR2 SVGIG (reference sequence). The CDR3 is made up of 14 amino acids. This receptor was taken from a woman aged 55-69 years with COVID-19, enrolled during active disease. V usage is TRBV30 and J usage is TRBJ1-6, with 9 bases matching TRBD1. Sequencing input: peripheral blood. The chain's CDR3 is CAWRRQGVNSPLHF. The CDR3 DNA reads as TGTGCCTGGAGGCGACAGGGGGTAAATTCACCCCTCCACTTT.